This entry lists 2 T cell receptor beta chains sequenced from one sample in a study of blood T cell repertoires in COVID-19. Only in-frame clones appear in the TCRdb table, and some are missing; sequencing was by immunoSEQ multiplex PCR. The table shows some 160,000 clones, with around four fifths occurring only once. The sample taken for sequencing was peripheral blood. These receptors were collected from a woman older than 75 with COVID-19, enrolled during active disease.

This chain joins TRBV5-1 and TRBJ2-5; TRBD2 matches 13 bases. Germline V lookup: CDR1 SGHRS, CDR2 YFSETQ. The V segment lost 1 base and the J segment 2 bases; nucleotides outside the gene matches: 2. CDR3 size: 16 residues. CDR3 DNA sequence: TGCGCCAGCAGCTTGACTAGCGGGGGGGCACAAGAGACCCAGTACTTC. Protein sequence: CASSLTSGGAQETQYF.

This sequence joins TRBV10-3 and TRBJ2-2; 8 nucleotides line up with TRBD1. The CDR3 runs to 14 residues. Unmatched junction bases numbered 10, after V lost 6 bases and J lost 10 bases. Per the germline V gene, CDR1 is ENHRY and CDR2 is SYGVKD. The CDR3 spells CAIREGTGGPELFF. The CDR3 coding sequence is TGTGCCATCAGAGAGGGGACAGGAGGTCCGGAGCTGTTTTTT.